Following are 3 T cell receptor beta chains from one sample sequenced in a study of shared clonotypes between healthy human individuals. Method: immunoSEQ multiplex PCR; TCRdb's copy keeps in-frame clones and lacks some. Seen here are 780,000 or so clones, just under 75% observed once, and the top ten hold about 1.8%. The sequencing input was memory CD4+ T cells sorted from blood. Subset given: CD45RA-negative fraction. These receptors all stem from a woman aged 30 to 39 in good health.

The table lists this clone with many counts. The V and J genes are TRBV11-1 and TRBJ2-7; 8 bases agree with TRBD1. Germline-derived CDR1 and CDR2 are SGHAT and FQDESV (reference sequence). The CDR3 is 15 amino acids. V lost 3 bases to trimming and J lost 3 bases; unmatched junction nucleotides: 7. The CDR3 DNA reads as TGTGCCAGCAGCTTTAGACAGGGGCAATTCTACGAGCAGTACTTC. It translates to CASSFRQGQFYEQYF.

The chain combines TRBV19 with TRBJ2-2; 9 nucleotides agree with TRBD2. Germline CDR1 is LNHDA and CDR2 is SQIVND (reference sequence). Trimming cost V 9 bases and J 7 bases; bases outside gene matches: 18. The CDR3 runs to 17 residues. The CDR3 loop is CAREGASGISEGGELFF. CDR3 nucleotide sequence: TGTGCCAGAGAGGGGGCTAGCGGGATTTCAGAGGGCGGGGAGCTGTTTTTT.

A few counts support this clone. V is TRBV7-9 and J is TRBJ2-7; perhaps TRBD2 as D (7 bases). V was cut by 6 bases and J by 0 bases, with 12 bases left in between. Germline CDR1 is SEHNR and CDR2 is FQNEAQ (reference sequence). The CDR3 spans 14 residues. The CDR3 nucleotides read TGTGCCAGCAGTGGGGGGGCTCTCTCCTACGAGCAGTACTTC. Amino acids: CASSGGALSYEQYF.